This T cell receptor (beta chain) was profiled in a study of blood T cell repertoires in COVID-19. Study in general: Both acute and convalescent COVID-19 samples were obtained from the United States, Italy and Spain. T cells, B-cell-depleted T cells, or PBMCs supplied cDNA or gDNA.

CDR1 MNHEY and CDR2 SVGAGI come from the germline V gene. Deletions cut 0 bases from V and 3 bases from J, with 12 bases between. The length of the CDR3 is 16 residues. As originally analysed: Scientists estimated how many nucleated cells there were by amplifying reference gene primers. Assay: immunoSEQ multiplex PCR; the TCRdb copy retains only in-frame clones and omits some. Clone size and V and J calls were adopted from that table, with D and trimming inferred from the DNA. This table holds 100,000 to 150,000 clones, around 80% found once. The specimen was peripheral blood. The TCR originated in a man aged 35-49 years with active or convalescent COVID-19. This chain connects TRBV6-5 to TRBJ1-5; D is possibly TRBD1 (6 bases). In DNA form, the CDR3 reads TGTGCCAGCAGTTACTCCCAGGACAGATTCAATCAGCCCCAGCATTTT. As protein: CASSYSQDRFNQPQHF.